The source of this TCR beta chain is a study of blood T cells in healthy people across ages. A J-beta primer mix and a sample-barcoded 5' primer were used in a second PCR of roughly 6 to 11 cycles. CDR3-containing paired-end reads numbering at least 2.5 million came from each sample. TCRdb re-called the 5' RACE reads through MiXCR, storing one row per CDR3 protein. In the table there are about 670,000 distinct CDR3 sequences, roughly half of which are singletons. V gave up 6 bases and J gave up 8 bases; unmatched junction bases: 13. The CDR3 totals 15 residues. The receptor comes from a woman of 80 years or more in good health. The rearrangement links TRBV12-3 or TRBV12-4 to TRBJ2-3, with 8 nucleotides matching TRBD2. Material for sequencing was blood. The CDR3 DNA is TGTGCCAGCAGCCCACTAGCGGCAGATCCGGGTACGCAGTATTTT. Amino acids: CASSPLAADPGTQYF.